The entry that follows covers one TCR beta chain sequence. As yet, its antigen is unknown. This sample stems from a study of T cell responses to AZD1222 COVID-19 vaccine. Germline loops: CDR1 SGHTA, CDR2 FQGTGA. J was trimmed by 3 bases and V by 3 bases; bases with no gene match: 3. This CDR3 has 16 residues. The repertoire was sequenced with immunoSEQ multiplex PCR; TCRdb's copy has only in-frame clones and lacks some. Here the sample spans about 92,000 clones, about nine tenths being singletons. Findings of the study overall: Regions 160-218 and 743-854 held dominance among vaccine-associated CD4 TCRs, which spanned spike. The study reported that nearly half of spike-specific TCRs target unmutated variant regions.

The chain links TRBV7-3 to TRBJ2-2; TRBD1 matches at 11 bases. The source material was peripheral blood, sampled on day 0 of AZD1222 vaccination. This sequence was found in an adult in good health. The CDR3 sequence: CASSFRDRGYTGELFF. The CDR3, as DNA: TGTGCCAGCAGCTTCCGGGACAGGGGGTACACCGGGGAGCTGTTTTTT.